This TCR beta chain was found in a study of response to subunit inactivated influenza vaccine. This clonotype has a handful of counts. The antigen remains unidentified. With V trimmed by 4 bases and J by 9 bases, 18 bases remained unmatched. CDR1 SQVTM and CDR2 ANQGSEA come from the germline V gene. CDR3 length equals 17 residues. TCRdb called the RT-PCR reads again in MiXCR, with one record for every CDR3 protein. The sample has some 600,000 distinct CDR3 sequences; 14% are singletons. Study-level results: Researchers suggested that each seasonal influenza vaccination recruits few new T cells.

The source was PBMCs from blood, collected 14 days before vaccination. The sequence derives from a man aged 50-59 years who received an inactivated influenza vaccine. J is TRBJ2-1 and V is TRBV29-1; TRBD2 agrees at 10 bases. The DNA for the CDR3 is TGCAGCGTTGTTCCGGGTAGCGGGAGGAACTCGGCCAGTGAGCAGTTCTTC. This translates into CSVVPGSGRNSASEQFF.